This T cell receptor (beta chain) was retrieved from a study of early T cells in non-severe SARS-CoV-2 infection. Study in general: Chains stayed unpaired after sequencing of bulk RNA from unsorted whole blood.

CDR1 and CDR2 (germline): SEHNR, FQNEAQ (reference sequence). The V and J ends lost 0 bases and 6 bases respectively, with 12 bases between them. The CDR3 sequence is 15 residues long. This clonotype was observed a handful of times. Unique molecular identifiers were added to individual cDNA molecules. One entry per CDR3 protein results from TCRdb running MiXCR on the 5' RACE reads. The sample has fewer than 35,000 distinct CDR3 sequences; roughly 4.5% are singletons. The chain couples TRBV7-9 to TRBJ2-1; D may be TRBD1 (5 bases). Source material: whole blood. The TCR originated in an adult who was a healthcare worker with PCR-confirmed SARS-CoV-2 infection or an uninfected control (not recorded which). CDR3 DNA: TGTGCCAGCAGCTTAGCCCAGACAGAAGGCAATGAGCAGTTCTTC. Translating it yields CASSLAQTEGNEQFF.